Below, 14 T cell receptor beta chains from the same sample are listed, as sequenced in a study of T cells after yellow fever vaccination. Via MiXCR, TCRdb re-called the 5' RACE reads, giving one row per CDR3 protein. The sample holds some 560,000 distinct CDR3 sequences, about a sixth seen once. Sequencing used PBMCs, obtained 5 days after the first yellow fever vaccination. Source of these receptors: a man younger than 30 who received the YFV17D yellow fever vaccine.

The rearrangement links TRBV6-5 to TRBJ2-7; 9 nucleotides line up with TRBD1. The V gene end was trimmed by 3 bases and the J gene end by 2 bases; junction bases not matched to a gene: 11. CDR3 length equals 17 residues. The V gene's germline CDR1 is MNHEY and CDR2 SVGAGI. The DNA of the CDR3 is TGTGCCAGCAGTTATAATCCCCCCCGGACAGGGGCCTACGAGCAGTACTTC. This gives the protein CASSYNPPRTGAYEQYF.

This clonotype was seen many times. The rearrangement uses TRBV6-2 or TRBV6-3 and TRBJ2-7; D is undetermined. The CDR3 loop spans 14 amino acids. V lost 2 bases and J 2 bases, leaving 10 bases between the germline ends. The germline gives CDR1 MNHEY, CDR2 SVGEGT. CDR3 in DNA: TGTGCCAGCAGTTACGATACCACTACCTACGAGCAGTACGTC. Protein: CASSYDTTTYEQYV.

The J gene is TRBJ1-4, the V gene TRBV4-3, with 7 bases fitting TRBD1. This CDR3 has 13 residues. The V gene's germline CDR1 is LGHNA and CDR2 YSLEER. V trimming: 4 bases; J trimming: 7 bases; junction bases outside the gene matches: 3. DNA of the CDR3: TGCGCCAGCAGCCGAGACAGGGTTGAAAAACTGTTTTTT. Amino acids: CASSRDRVEKLFF.

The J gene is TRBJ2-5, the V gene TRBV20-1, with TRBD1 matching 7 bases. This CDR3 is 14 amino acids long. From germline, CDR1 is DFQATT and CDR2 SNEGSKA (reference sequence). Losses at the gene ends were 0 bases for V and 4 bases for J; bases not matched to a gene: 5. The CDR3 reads CSARDLTGLETQYF. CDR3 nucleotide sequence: TGCAGTGCTAGAGATTTGACAGGGCTAGAGACCCAGTACTTC.

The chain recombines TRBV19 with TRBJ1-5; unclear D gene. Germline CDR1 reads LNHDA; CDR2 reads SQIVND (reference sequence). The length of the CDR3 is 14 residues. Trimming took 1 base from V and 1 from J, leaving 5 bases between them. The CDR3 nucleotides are TGTGCCAGTAGTATAGCTGGGAGCAATCAGCCCCAGCATTTT. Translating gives CASSIAGSNQPQHF.

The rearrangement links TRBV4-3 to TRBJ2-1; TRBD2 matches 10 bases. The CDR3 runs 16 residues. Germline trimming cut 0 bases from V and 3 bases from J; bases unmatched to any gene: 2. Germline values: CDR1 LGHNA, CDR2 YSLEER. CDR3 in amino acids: CASSQDQRGGYNEQFF. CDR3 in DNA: TGCGCCAGCAGCCAAGATCAGCGGGGGGGCTACAATGAGCAGTTCTTC.

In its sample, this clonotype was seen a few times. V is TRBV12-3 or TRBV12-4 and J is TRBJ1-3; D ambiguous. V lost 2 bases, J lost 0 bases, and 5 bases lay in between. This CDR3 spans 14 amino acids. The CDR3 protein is CASSLLYSGNTIYF. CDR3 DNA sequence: TGTGCCAGCAGTTTACTCTACTCTGGAAACACCATATATTTT.

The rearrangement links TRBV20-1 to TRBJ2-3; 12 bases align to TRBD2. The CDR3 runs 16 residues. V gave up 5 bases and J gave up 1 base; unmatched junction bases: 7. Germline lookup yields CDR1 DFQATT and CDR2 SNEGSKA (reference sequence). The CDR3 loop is CSASLPSGGGTDTQYF. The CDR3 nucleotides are TGCAGTGCTTCCCTCCCTAGCGGGGGGGGCACAGATACGCAGTATTTT.

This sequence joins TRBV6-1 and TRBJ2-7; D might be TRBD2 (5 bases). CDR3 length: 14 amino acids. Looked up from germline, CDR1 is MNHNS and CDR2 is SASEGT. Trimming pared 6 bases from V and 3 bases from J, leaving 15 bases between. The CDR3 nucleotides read TGTGCCAGCAGGCGGGCGACACTCTTCTACGAGCAGTACTTC. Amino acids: CASRRATLFYEQYF.

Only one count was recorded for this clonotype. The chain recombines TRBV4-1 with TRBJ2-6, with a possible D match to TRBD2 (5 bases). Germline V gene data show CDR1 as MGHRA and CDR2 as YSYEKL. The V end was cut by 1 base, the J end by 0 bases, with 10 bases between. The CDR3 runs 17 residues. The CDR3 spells CASSQVGLSSGANVLTF. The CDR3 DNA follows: TGCGCCAGCAGCCAAGTCGGACTGAGCTCTGGGGCCAACGTCCTGACTTTC.

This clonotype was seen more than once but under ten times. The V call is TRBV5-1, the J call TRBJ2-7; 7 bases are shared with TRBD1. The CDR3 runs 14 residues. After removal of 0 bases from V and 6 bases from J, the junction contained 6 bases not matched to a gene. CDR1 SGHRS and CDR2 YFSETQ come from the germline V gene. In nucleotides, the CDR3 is TGCGCCAGCAGCTTGGGACAGGGCTGGGGCGAGCAGTACGTC. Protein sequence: CASSLGQGWGEQYV.

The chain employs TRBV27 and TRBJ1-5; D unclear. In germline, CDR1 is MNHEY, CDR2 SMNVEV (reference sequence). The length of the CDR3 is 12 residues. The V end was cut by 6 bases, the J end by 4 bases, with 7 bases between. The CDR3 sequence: CASRRMNQPQHF. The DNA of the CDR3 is TGTGCCAGCAGACGGATGAATCAGCCCCAGCATTTT.

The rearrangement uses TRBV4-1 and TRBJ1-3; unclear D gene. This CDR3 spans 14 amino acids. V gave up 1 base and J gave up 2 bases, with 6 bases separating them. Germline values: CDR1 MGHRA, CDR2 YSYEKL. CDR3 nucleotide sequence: TGCGCCAGCAGCCAAGGGAACCCTGGAAACACCATATATTTT. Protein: CASSQGNPGNTIYF.

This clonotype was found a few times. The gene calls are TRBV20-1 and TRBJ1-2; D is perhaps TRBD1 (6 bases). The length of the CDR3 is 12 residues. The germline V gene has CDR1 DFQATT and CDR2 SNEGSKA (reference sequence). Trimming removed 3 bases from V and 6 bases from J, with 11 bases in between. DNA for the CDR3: TGCAGTGCTAGCAAACAGGGTCATGGCTACACCTTC. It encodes CSASKQGHGYTF.